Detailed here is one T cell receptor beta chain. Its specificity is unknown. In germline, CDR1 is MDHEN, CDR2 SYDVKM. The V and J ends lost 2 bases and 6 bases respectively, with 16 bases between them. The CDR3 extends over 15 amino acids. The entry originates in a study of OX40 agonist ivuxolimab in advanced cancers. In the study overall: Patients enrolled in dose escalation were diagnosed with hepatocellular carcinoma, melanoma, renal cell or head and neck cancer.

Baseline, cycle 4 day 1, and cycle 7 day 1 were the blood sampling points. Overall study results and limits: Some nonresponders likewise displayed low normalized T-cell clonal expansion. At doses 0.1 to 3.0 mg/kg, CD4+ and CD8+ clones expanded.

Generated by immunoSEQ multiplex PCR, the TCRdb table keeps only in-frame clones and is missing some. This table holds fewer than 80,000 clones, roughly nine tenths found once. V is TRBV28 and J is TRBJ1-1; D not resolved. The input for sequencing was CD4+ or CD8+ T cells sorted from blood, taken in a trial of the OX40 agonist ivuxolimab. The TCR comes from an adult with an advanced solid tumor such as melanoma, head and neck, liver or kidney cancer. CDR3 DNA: TGTGCCAGCAGTTTACGTAGCCCCCCGGATGCTGAAGCTTTCTTT. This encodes CASSLRSPPDAEAFF.